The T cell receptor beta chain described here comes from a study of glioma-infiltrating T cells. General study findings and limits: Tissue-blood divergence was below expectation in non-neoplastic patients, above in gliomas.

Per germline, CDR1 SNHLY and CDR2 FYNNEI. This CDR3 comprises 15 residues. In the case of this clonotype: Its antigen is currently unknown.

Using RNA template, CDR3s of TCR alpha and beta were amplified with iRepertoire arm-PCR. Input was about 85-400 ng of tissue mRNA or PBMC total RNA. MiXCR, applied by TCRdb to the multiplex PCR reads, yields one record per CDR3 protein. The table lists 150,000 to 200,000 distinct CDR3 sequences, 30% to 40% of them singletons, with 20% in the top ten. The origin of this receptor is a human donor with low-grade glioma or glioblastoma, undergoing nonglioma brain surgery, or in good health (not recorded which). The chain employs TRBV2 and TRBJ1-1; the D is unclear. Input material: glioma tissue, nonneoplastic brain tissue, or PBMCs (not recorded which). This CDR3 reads CVSTFDGLRDTEAFF. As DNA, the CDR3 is TGTGTTAGCACCTTCGATGGTCTTAGGGACACTGAAGCTTTCTTT.